The clone carrying this T cell receptor beta chain was detected a few times. The genes are named according to mouse. The DNA ends 4 residues before the CDR3 does, and the rest of the CDR3 is filled in from the germline J gene. The same CDR3 arises from other DNA sequences in this sample as well. The data are from a study of CD8+ T cells in alopecia areata. Markers including CD4, CD8alpha, NKG2D and NKG2ACE guided sorting of pooled cutaneous lymph node cells. TCR sequencing used cDNA made by reverse transcription of extracted RNA. Clones were read by immunoSEQ multiplex PCR, and TCRdb kept only the in-frame ones, dropping some. This sample comprises around 290,000 clones, none seen once only. The CDR3 runs to 12 residues. The V gene's germline CDR1 is NSQYPW and CDR2 LRSPGD (reference sequence).

The sequence came from a C3H/HeJ mouse with alopecia areata. Strain haplotype (MHC): H2-k. The rearrangement joins TRBV1 to TRBJ2-7, with D possibly matching TRBD1 (6 bases). The sequencing sample was made of CD4+ T cells sorted from a lymph node. The covered CDR3 bases are TGCACCTGCAGTGACAGGGTAGAT. Protein: CTCSDRVD. The complete CDR3 protein is CTCSDRVDEQYF.